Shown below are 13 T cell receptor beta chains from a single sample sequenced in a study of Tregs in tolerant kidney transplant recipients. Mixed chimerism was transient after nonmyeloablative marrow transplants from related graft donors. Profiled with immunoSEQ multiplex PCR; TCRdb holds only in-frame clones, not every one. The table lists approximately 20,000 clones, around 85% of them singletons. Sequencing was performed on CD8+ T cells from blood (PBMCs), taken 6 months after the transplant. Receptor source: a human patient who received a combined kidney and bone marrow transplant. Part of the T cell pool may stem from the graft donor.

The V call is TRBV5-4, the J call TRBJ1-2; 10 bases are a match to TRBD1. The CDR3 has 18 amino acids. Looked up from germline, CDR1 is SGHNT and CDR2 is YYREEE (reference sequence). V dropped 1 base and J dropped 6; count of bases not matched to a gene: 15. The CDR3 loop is CASSLFWGQGTRLDGYTF. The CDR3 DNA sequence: TGTGCCAGCAGCTTGTTCTGGGGACAGGGGACGCGCCTTGATGGCTACACCTTC.

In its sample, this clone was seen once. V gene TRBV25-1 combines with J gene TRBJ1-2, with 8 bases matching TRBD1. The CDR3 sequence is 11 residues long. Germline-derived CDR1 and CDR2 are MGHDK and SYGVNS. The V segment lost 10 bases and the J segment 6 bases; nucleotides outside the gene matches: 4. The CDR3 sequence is CATETGDGYTF. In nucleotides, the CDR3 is TGTGCCACCGAGACAGGGGATGGCTACACCTTC.

This chain's CDR3 is CASSVVPLGAGVTVSPDTQYF. The CDR3 bases are TGTGCCAGCAGCGTAGTCCCTCTCGGAGCGGGAGTAACCGTTTCGCCAGATACGCAGTATTTT. The chain is built from TRBV9 and TRBJ2-3; 8 bases map to TRBD2. Germline CDR1 is SGDLS and CDR2 is YYNGEE. The CDR3 is 21 amino acids. With 0 bases clipped from V and 4 bases from J, the junction kept 22 bases outside the gene matches.

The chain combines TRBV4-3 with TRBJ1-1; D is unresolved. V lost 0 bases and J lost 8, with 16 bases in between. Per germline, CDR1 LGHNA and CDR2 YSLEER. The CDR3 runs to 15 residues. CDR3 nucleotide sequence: TGCGCCAGCAGCCAAGATTATCGGGGAAGCACCGAAGCTTTCTTT. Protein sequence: CASSQDYRGSTEAFF.

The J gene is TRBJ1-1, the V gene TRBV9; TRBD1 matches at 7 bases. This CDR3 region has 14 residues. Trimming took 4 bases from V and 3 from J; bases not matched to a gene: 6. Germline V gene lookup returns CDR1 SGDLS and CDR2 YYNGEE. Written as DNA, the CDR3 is TGTGCCAGCAGCCCCGGGACAGCTGACACTGAAGCTTTCTTT. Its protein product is CASSPGTADTEAFF.

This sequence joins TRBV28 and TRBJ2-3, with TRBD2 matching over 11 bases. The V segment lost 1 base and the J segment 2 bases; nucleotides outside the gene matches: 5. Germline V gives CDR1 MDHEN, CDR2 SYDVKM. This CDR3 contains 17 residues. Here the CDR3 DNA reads TGTGCCAGCAGTTTATCTAGCGGGGGGCCCAACACAGATACGCAGTATTTT. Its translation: CASSLSSGGPNTDTQYF.

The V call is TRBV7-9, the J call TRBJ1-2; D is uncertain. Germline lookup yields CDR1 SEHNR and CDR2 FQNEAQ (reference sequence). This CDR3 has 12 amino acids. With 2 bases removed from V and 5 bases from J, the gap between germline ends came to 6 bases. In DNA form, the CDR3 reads TGTGCCAGCAGCTTACTACAGTATGGCTACACCTTC. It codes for CASSLLQYGYTF.

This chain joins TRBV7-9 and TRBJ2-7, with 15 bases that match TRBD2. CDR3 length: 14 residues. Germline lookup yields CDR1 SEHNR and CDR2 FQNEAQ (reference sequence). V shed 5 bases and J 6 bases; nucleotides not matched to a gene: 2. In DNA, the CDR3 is TGTGCCAGCAGCCTGGGACTAGCGGGGGGCGAGCAGTACTTC. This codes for CASSLGLAGGEQYF.

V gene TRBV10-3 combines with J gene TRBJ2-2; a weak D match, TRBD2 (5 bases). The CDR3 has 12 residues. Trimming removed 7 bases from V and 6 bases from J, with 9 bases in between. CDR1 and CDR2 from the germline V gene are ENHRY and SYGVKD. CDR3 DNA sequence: TGTGCCATCATGGGGAGCTCCGGGGAGCTGTTTTTT. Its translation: CAIMGSSGELFF.

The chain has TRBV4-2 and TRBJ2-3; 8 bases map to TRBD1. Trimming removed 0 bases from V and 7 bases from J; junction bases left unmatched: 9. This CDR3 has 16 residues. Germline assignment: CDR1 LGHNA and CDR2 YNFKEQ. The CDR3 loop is CASSQEADRGSYTQYF. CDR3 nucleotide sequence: TGTGCCAGCAGCCAAGAAGCCGACAGGGGATCGTATACGCAGTATTTT.

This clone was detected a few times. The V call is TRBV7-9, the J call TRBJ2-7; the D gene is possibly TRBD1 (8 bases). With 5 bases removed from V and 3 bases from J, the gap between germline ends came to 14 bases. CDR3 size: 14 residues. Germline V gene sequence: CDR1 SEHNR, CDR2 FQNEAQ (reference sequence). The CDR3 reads CASSGEGQVYEQYF. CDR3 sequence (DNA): TGTGCCAGCAGCGGGGAGGGACAGGTCTACGAGCAGTACTTC.

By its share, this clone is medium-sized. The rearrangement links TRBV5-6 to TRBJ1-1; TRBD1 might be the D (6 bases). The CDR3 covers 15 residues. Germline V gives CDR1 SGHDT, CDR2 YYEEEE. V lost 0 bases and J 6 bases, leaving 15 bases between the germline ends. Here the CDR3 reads CASSLGTDIVPEAFF. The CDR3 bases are TGTGCCAGCAGCTTGGGGACAGACATTGTGCCTGAAGCTTTCTTT.

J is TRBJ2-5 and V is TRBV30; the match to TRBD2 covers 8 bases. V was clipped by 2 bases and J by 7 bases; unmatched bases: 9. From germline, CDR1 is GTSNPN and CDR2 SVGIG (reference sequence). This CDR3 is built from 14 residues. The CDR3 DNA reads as TGTGCCTGGAGTACGGGGGGGCCGCCGGGGACCCAGTACTTC. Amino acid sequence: CAWSTGGPPGTQYF.